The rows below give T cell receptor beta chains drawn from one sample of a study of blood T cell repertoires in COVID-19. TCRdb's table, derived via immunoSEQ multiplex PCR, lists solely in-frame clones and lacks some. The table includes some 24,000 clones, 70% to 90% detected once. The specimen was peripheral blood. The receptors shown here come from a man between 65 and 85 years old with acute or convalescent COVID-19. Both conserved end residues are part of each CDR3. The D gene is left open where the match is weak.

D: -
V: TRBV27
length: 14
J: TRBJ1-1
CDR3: CASRHYSGSTEAFF
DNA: TGTGCCAGCAGGCATTACTCGGGAAGCACTGAAGCTTTCTTT

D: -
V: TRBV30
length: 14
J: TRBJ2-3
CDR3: CAWSFAGNRDTQYF
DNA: TGTGCCTGGAGTTTTGCAGGCAACCGGGATACGCAGTATTTT

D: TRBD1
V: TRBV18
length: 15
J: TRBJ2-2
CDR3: CASSRDRDRTGELFF
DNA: TGTGCCAGCTCCCGGGACAGAGACCGGACCGGGGAGCTGTTTTTT

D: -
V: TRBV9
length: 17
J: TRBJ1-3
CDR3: CASSVGAEPYSGNTIYF
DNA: TGTGCCAGCAGCGTAGGGGCAGAACCCTACTCTGGAAACACCATATATTTT

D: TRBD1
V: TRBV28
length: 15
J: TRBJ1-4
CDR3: CASSPADRVGEKLFF
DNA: TGTGCCAGCAGCCCAGCAGACAGGGTTGGTGAAAAACTGTTTTTT

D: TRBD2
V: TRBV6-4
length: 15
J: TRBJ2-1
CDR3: CASSELAGGINEQFF
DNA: TGTGCCAGCTCGGAACTAGCGGGAGGAATCAATGAGCAGTTCTTC

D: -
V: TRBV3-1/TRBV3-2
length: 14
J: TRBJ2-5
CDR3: CASSQEIYQETQYF
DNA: TGTGCCAGCAGCCAGGAGATTTACCAAGAGACCCAGTACTTC

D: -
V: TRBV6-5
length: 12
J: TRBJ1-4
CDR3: CASRGGNEKLFF
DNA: TGTGCCAGCCGGGGGGGGAATGAAAAACTGTTTTTT

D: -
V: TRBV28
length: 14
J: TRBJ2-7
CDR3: CASTSGRDTYEQYF
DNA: TGTGCCAGCACATCCGGCAGGGACACCTACGAGCAGTACTTC

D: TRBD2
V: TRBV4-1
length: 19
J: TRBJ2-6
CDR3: CASSQVPSGRATGANVLTF
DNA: TGCGCCAGCAGCCAAGTACCCAGCGGGAGGGCCACTGGGGCCAACGTCCTGACTTTC

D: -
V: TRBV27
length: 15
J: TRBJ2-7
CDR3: CASSLFGGITYEQYF
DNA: TGTGCCAGCAGTTTGTTTGGGGGCATCACCTACGAGCAGTACTTC